One sample yielded the 7 T cell receptor beta chains listed below, sequenced in a study of T cells after yellow fever vaccination. TCRdb re-called the 5' RACE reads with MiXCR, one entry per CDR3 protein. The table has about 350,000 distinct CDR3 sequences, over 3.5% seen once. The input for sequencing was PBMCs, taken 5 days after the yellow fever booster vaccination. Every receptor here comes from a man younger than 35 who received the YFV17D yellow fever vaccine.

The genes are TRBV27 and TRBJ2-7; 7 nucleotides agree with TRBD2. J gave up 7 bases and V 1 base, and 1 base lay outside the gene matches. This CDR3 comprises 12 residues. Germline assignment: CDR1 MNHEY and CDR2 SMNVEV (reference sequence). CDR3 bases: TGTGCCAGCAGTTTATTGGGAGGGGAGCAGTACGTC. Its protein is CASSLLGGEQYV.

This clonotype was observed many times. The chain recombines TRBV9 with TRBJ2-3, with 10 bases that match TRBD2. Per the germline V gene, CDR1 is SGDLS and CDR2 is YYNGEE. The length of the CDR3 is 14 residues. The V gene end was trimmed by 3 bases and the J gene end by 3 bases; junction bases not matched to a gene: 1. For the CDR3, the DNA is TGTGCCAGCAGCGCGGGACTAGCGACAGATACGCAGTATTTT. Translated, it gives CASSAGLATDTQYF.

The CDR3 DNA reads TGTGCCATCAGTGGGGTTAATGAAAAACTGTTTTTT. Translation: CAISGVNEKLFF. The chain couples TRBV10-3 to TRBJ1-4, with unresolved D. V was pared by 4 bases and J by 4 bases, with 4 bases between. The CDR3 has 12 amino acids. The germline V gene encodes CDR1 ENHRY and CDR2 SYGVKD.

The rearrangement uses TRBV7-9 and TRBJ2-3, with 7 nucleotides matching TRBD1. CDR3 size: 14 residues. V was clipped by 3 bases and J by 3 bases; unmatched bases: 3. Per germline, CDR1 SEHNR and CDR2 FQNEAQ (reference sequence). CDR3 region: CASSFQTGTDTQYF. In DNA form, the CDR3 reads TGTGCCAGCAGCTTCCAGACAGGGACAGATACGCAGTATTTT.

This clonotype occurred a few times. V is TRBV27 and J is TRBJ1-5, with D unresolved. The CDR3 runs 12 residues. V was trimmed by 7 bases and J by 4 bases, leaving 8 bases between them. Germline CDR1 reads MNHEY; CDR2 reads SMNVEV (reference sequence). The CDR3 spells CASMGRNQPQHF. Here the CDR3 DNA reads TGTGCCAGCATGGGCAGGAATCAGCCCCAGCATTTT.

This clonotype occurred a few times. This chain links TRBV3-1 with TRBJ2-3; 13 positions agree with TRBD2. The CDR3 is made up of 15 amino acids. Germline V lookup: CDR1 LGHDT, CDR2 YNNKEL (reference sequence). V lost 7 bases, J lost 6 bases, and 7 bases stayed unmatched. CDR3 sequence (DNA): TGTGCCAGCACCCCCGGACTAGCGGGGGCGGATACGCAGTATTTT. Protein: CASTPGLAGADTQYF.

This chain uses TRBV7-9 with TRBJ2-7; no clear D gene. This CDR3 is 17 amino acids long. Germline V gene lookup returns CDR1 SEHNR and CDR2 FQNEAQ (reference sequence). The germline V and J ends were trimmed by 2 bases and 8 bases, with 25 bases remaining between them. In DNA, the CDR3 is TGTGCCAGCAGCTTATCCATCGCGGCGGATGTTGTGTTCAAGCAGTACTTC. Translating gives CASSLSIAADVVFKQYF.